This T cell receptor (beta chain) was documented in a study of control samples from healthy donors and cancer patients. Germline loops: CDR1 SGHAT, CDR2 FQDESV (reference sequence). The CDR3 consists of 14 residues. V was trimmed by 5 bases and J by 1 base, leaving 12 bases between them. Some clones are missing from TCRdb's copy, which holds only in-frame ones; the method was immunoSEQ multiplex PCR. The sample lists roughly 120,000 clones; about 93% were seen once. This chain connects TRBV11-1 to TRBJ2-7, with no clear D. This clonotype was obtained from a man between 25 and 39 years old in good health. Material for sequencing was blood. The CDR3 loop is CASSLERWSYEQYF. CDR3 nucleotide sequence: TGTGCCAGCAGCCTCGAACGATGGTCCTACGAGCAGTACTTC.